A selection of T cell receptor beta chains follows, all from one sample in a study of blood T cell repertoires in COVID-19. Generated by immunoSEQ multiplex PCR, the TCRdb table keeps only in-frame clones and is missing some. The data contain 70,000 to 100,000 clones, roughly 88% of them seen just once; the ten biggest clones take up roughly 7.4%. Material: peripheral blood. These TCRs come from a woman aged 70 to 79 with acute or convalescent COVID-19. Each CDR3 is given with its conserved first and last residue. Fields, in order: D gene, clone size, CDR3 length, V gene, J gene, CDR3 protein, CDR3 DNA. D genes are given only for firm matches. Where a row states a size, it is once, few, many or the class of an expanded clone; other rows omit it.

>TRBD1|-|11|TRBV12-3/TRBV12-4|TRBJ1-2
CASSPQGGYTF
TGTGCCAGCAGTCCACAGGGGGGCTACACCTTC
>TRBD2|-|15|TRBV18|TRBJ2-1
CASSPPLAGVNEQFF
TGTGCCAGCTCACCCCCACTAGCGGGAGTTAATGAGCAGTTCTTC
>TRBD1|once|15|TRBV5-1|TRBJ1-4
CASSPTGGTNEKLFF
TGCGCCAGCAGCCCGACAGGGGGGACTAATGAAAAACTGTTTTTT
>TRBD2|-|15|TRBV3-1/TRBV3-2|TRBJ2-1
CASSQVASGTPEQFF
TGTGCCAGCAGCCAAGTGGCTAGCGGGACCCCAGAGCAGTTCTTC
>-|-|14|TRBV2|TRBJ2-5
CASRDSWGGETQYF
TGTGCCAGCAGGGACAGTTGGGGCGGAGAGACCCAGTACTTC
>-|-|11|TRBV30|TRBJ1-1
CAVDRNTEAFF
TGTGCCGTTGACAGGAACACTGAAGCTTTCTTT
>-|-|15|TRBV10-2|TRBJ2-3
CASSEGGFGTDTQYF
TGCGCCAGCAGTGAGGGGGGGTTCGGCACAGATACGCAGTATTTT
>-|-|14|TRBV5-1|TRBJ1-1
CASSRDGENTEAFF
TGCGCCAGCAGCAGAGACGGAGAGAACACTGAAGCTTTCTTT
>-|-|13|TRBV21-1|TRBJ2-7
CASSLDRTYEQYF
TGTGCCAGCAGCTTAGACAGAACCTACGAGCAGTACTTC
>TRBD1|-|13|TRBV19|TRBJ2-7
CASSSGGQVEQYF
TGTGCCAGTAGTAGCGGCGGACAGGTCGAGCAGTACTTC
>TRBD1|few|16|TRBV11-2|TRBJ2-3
CASSSIRDRGTDTQYF
TGTGCCAGCAGCTCCATCCGGGACAGGGGCACAGATACGCAGTATTTT
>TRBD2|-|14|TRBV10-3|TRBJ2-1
CAIDTGTSGGQQFF
TGTGCCATTGATACCGGGACTAGCGGGGGACAGCAGTTCTTC
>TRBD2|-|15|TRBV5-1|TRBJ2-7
CASSLVAGGTYEQYF
TGCGCCAGCAGCTTGGTAGCGGGGGGAACCTACGAGCAGTACTTC
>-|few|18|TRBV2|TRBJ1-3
CASSSPGGGQAPGNTIYF
TGTGCCAGCAGTTCCCCGGGAGGGGGGCAGGCCCCTGGAAACACCATATATTTT
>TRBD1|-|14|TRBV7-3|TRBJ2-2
CASSPGQHTGELFF
TGTGCCAGCAGCCCGGGACAGCACACCGGGGAGCTGTTTTTT
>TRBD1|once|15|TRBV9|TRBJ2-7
CASSVGRDRAYEQYF
TGTGCCAGCAGCGTAGGTCGGGACAGGGCCTACGAGCAGTACTTC
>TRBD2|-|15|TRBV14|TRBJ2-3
CASSLLAGGTDTQYF
TGTGCCAGCAGCCTTCTAGCGGGTGGCACAGATACGCAGTATTTT
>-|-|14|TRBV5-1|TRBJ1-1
CASSYQDMNTEAFF
TGCGCCAGCAGCTATCAGGACATGAACACTGAAGCTTTCTTT
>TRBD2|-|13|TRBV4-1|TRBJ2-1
CASSGTRVNEQFF
TGCGCCAGCAGTGGGACTAGGGTTAATGAGCAGTTCTTC
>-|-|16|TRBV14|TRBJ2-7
CASSQDRRHPSYEQYF
TGTGCCAGCAGCCAAGATAGGCGACACCCCTCCTACGAGCAGTACTTC
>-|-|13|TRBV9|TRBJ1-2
CASSGLGGYGYTF
TGTGCCAGCTCGGGTTTAGGGGGCTATGGCTACACCTTC
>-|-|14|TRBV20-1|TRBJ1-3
CSASQGIVGNTIYF
TGCAGTGCTAGTCAGGGCATCGTAGGAAACACCATATATTTT